The sequence of this T cell receptor (beta chain) was determined in a study of CD8+ T cells in alopecia areata. Isolated RNA was reverse transcribed into cDNA used as the sequencing template. Generated by immunoSEQ multiplex PCR, the TCRdb table keeps only in-frame clones and is missing some. This sample yields 150,000 to 200,000 clones, of which just under 65% are seen a single time; approximately 1.2% belongs to the top ten. Regarding the study as a whole: Among the top 100, expanded CD8+ clones, as well as scalp clonality, were significantly decreased by tofacitinib.

The treatment denotes: oral pan-JAK inhibitor, 5-10 mg twice daily. PBMCs served as the source from which CD4+ and CD8+ T cells were sorted. With respect to this clone: Its antigen is currently unknown.

This sample comprised CD4+ T cells sorted from blood, obtained around week 47, from a patient treated with tofacitinib. This TCR was recovered from a human donor with alopecia areata.

This CDR3 is CSVLRGVRGYTF. In DNA, the CDR3 is TGCAGCGTTCTCCGCGGGGTACGTGGCTACACCTTC. The chain links TRBV29-1 to TRBJ1-2; no reliable D call. The CDR3 runs to 12 residues. Germline-derived CDR1 and CDR2 are SQVTM and ANQGSEA. V was shortened by 5 bases and J by 7 bases, with 14 bases between the two germline ends.